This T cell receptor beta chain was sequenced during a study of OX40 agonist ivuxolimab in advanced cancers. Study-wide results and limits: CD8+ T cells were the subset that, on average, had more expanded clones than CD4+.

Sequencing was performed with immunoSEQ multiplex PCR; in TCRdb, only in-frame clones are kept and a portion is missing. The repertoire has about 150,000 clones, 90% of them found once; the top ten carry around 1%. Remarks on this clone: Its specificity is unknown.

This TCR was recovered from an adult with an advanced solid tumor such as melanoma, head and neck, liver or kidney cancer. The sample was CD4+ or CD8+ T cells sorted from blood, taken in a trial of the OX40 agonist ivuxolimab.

CDR3 DNA sequence: TGTGCCTGGAGCCCCGGGGTGAACACTGAAGCTTTCTTT. It yields the protein CAWSPGVNTEAFF. This chain links TRBV30 with TRBJ1-1; D not resolved. The CDR3 sequence is 13 residues long. V gave up 3 bases and J gave up 0 bases, with 8 bases separating them. Germline CDR1 and CDR2: GTSNPN and SVGIG (reference sequence).